Presented here are 17 T cell receptor beta chains from one specimen sequenced in a study of CXCR3-negative and CXCR3-positive naive CD8 T cells. 5' RACE that incorporated UMI labels was used to prepare the TRB cDNA libraries. For each CDR3 protein, TCRdb gives one entry from its re-call of the 5' RACE reads, without DNA. The table lists some 99,000 distinct CDR3 sequences. Their specific antigens are unknown. Study observations and caveats: More hydrophobic TRB CDR3s were found in CXCR3-positive naive cells than in CXCR3-negative naive cells.

Material for sequencing was naive CXCR3+ CD8+ T cells from blood. Regarding subset: CD45RO-CCR7+CD27+CD95- naive CD8+ T cells expressing CXCR3 (TNR3+). The receptors come from a human donor in good health. Some clones in this sample may be carry-over from other donors' samples.

The gene calls are TRBV28 and TRBJ2-7; TCRdb proposes TRBD1, but this gene call is untestable without DNA. The CDR3 consists of 17 residues. Germline CDR1 is MDHEN and CDR2 is SYDVKM. The CDR3: CASSFPDRGPGSYEQYF.

The chain has TRBV4-3 and TRBJ1-1. There are 14 residues in the CDR3. Germline CDR1 and CDR2: LGHNA and YSLEER. CDR3 protein: CASSQDPGTTEAFF.

The rearrangement joins TRBV6-2 or TRBV6-3 to TRBJ2-2. CDR1 is MNHEY, CDR2 SVGEGT, per germline. The CDR3 contains 16 residues. CDR3 loop: CASSYAFSRNTGELFF.

Here the CDR3 reads CASSQLAGSYNEQFF. V and J are TRBV14 and TRBJ2-1; with no DNA, the TCRdb D assignment of TRBD2 cannot be verified. This CDR3 is built from 15 residues. Germline CDR1 SGHDN, CDR2 FVKESK.

The chain employs TRBV19 and TRBJ2-1; TCRdb selects TRBD2, and the lack of DNA leaves this call unchecked. The CDR3 loop spans 13 amino acids. Germline values: CDR1 LNHDA, CDR2 SQIVND (reference sequence). CDR3 protein: CASSLWWAGEQFF.

V is TRBV6-2 or TRBV6-3 and J is TRBJ2-5; checking the TCRdb D call of TRBD2 is not possible without DNA. CDR3 length equals 18 residues. The germline CDR1 and CDR2 sequences are MNHEY and SVGEGT. This CDR3 is CASSSRVLNSPIQETQYF.

This rearrangement joins TRBV2 to TRBJ1-5. Germline CDR1 is SNHLY and CDR2 is FYNNEI. The CDR3 is made up of 13 amino acids. The CDR3 loop reads CASSVGPNQPQHF.

The V and J genes are TRBV21-1 and TRBJ1-6; TCRdb's D call, TRBD1, is unchecked because there is no DNA. TRBV21-1 is labeled a pseudogene. This CDR3 contains 16 residues. CDR3 in amino acids: CASSTLSGNRRSPLHF.

The rearrangement uses TRBV7-9 and TRBJ2-5. Germline V gives CDR1 SEHNR, CDR2 FQNEAQ (reference sequence). CDR3 length: 13 amino acids. The CDR3 reads CASSGMGSETQYF.

This chain connects TRBV7-9 to TRBJ1-2; TCRdb indicates TRBD1, and absent DNA this call remains unverified. This CDR3 has 16 residues. From germline, CDR1 is SEHNR and CDR2 FQNEAQ (reference sequence). CDR3: CASSPTTVQTNYGYTF.

The J gene is TRBJ1-4, the V gene TRBV29-1. The CDR3 covers 17 residues. Germline-derived CDR1 and CDR2 are SQVTM and ANQGSEA. This CDR3 reads CSVEVSFSPATNEKLFF.

The chain is built from TRBV6-4 and TRBJ2-3; with no DNA, the TCRdb D assignment of TRBD1 cannot be verified. The germline CDR1 and CDR2 sequences are MRHNA and SNTAGT. This CDR3 has 14 amino acids. This CDR3 is CASSDSGGADTQYF.

The V call is TRBV27, the J call TRBJ1-2; without DNA, the TCRdb call of TRBD1 cannot be checked. Germline-derived CDR1 and CDR2 are MNHEY and SMNVEV (reference sequence). The CDR3 spans 16 residues. The CDR3 is CASSYGVQGGWDGYTF.

The rearrangement joins TRBV29-1 to TRBJ2-7. Looked up from germline, CDR1 is SQVTM and CDR2 is ANQGSEA. The CDR3 has 13 residues. CDR3 protein: CSVLTETTYEQYF.

CDR3: CASGLAGEPYNEQFF. The V gene is TRBV28, the J gene TRBJ2-1; as DNA is missing, the TRBD2 call by TCRdb cannot be tested. CDR3 length: 15 residues. Germline assignment: CDR1 MDHEN and CDR2 SYDVKM.

The genes are TRBV3-1 and TRBJ2-3; TCRdb selects TRBD2, and the lack of DNA leaves this call unchecked. The CDR3 runs to 16 residues. In germline, CDR1 is LGHDT, CDR2 YNNKEL (reference sequence). CDR3 sequence reads: CASSQVSGGPVDTQYF.

The rearrangement links TRBV15 to TRBJ2-1; TCRdb outputs TRBD2, but without DNA this stays unchecked. CDR1 and CDR2 from the germline V gene are LNHNV and YYDKDF (reference sequence). CDR3 size: 14 residues. The chain's CDR3 is CATSRSLQDNEQFF. Combining the CDR3 with reference TRBV15 and TRBJ2-1 gives the whole variable domain DAMVIQNPRYQVTQFGKPVTLSCSQTLNHNVMYWYQQKSSQAPKLLFHYYDKDFNNEADTPDNFQSRRPNTSFCFLDIRSPGLGDTAMYLCATSRSLQDNEQFFGPGTRLTVL.